These 21 T cell receptor beta chains were all obtained from the same sample, sequenced in a study of OX40 agonist ivuxolimab in advanced cancers. This table comes from immunoSEQ multiplex PCR, and its TCRdb copy is limited to in-frame clones, with some not included. The table records roughly 90,000 clones, 75% to 90% of them present only once. The material sequenced was CD4+ or CD8+ T cells sorted from blood, taken in a trial of the OX40 agonist ivuxolimab. These receptors originate from an adult with an advanced solid tumor such as melanoma, head and neck, liver or kidney cancer.

V and J are TRBV5-1 and TRBJ2-2; weak D call: TRBD2 (5 bases). The CDR3 is 17 residues long. Trimming shortened V by 4 bases and J by 0 bases, and 16 bases separated the two germline ends. CDR1 is SGHRS, CDR2 YFSETQ, per germline. CDR3 protein: CASSSGLAKTNTGELFF. The CDR3 region has the DNA TGCGCCAGCAGCAGCGGACTGGCAAAAACGAACACCGGGGAGCTGTTTTTT.

Only one count was recorded for this clone. This chain links TRBV7-3 with TRBJ1-1; D is perhaps TRBD1 (5 bases). The CDR3 runs 15 residues. Looked up from germline, CDR1 is SGHTA and CDR2 is FQGTGA. The V end lost 0 bases, the J end lost 5 bases, and 13 bases lay between the germline ends. The CDR3 sequence: CASSLTVGGRTEAFF. As DNA, the CDR3 is TGTGCCAGCAGCTTAACGGTCGGGGGAAGGACTGAAGCTTTCTTT.

This sequence joins TRBV7-9 and TRBJ2-7; D unresolved. CDR1 is SEHNR, CDR2 FQNEAQ, per germline (reference sequence). This CDR3 is 15 amino acids long. Between the trimmed V and J ends, which lost 3 bases and 3 bases, there was a span of 15 bases. The chain's CDR3 is CASSFSGEVVYEQYV. The CDR3 region has the DNA TGTGCCAGCAGCTTCTCCGGAGAGGTCGTCTACGAGCAGTACGTC.

This clone was observed a single time. V usage is TRBV19 and J usage is TRBJ2-3; 9 nucleotides align to TRBD1. V shed 8 bases and J 3 bases; nucleotides not matched to a gene: 6. CDR3 length: 14 residues. The V gene's germline CDR1 is LNHDA and CDR2 SQIVND (reference sequence). The DNA for the CDR3 is TGTGCCAGTTGGGGGACAGGGAATACAGATACGCAGTATTTT. Translating it yields CASWGTGNTDTQYF.

CDR3 sequence reads: CASSSSPGSPLHF. The CDR3 bases are TGTGCCAGCAGCTCTAGTCCGGGGTCACCCCTCCACTTT. The chain links TRBV7-3 to TRBJ1-6; D gene ambiguous. The ends were cut back, 4 bases at V and 10 bases at J, with 11 bases in the middle. Germline CDR1 and CDR2: SGHTA and FQGTGA. The length of the CDR3 is 13 residues.

Here the CDR3 reads CASSPEGGGISGANVLTF. CDR3 coding DNA: TGCGCCAGCAGCCCCGAGGGCGGGGGAATCTCTGGGGCCAACGTCCTGACTTTC. The chain recombines TRBV4-3 with TRBJ2-6; TRBD2 agrees at 7 bases. The CDR3 runs 18 residues. J gave up 0 bases and V 4 bases, and 9 bases lay outside the gene matches. Germline V lookup: CDR1 LGHNA, CDR2 YSLEER.

The chain carries TRBV6-5 and TRBJ1-1, with a possible D match to TRBD1 (6 bases). CDR1 is MNHEY, CDR2 SVGAGI, per germline. V dropped 6 bases and J dropped 0 bases, with 8 bases sitting between them. The CDR3 runs to 13 residues. The CDR3 nucleotides read TGTGCCAGCAGGACAGGCTTGAACACTGAAGCTTTCTTT. Encoded protein: CASRTGLNTEAFF.

The V gene is TRBV5-1, the J gene TRBJ2-2; 13 nucleotides match TRBD2. Germline V gene sequence: CDR1 SGHRS, CDR2 YFSETQ. The V segment lost 4 bases and the J segment 5 bases; nucleotides outside the gene matches: 2. This CDR3 has 15 amino acids. Here the CDR3 DNA reads TGCGCCAGCAGCGAGGGACTAGCGGGGACCGGGGAGCTGTTTTTT. This sequence encodes CASSEGLAGTGELFF.

The V and J genes are TRBV7-9 and TRBJ2-5; weak D call: TRBD1 (6 bases). Trimming stripped 5 bases from V and 3 bases from J, with 13 bases between. Germline CDR1 and CDR2: SEHNR and FQNEAQ (reference sequence). This CDR3 has 14 residues. The CDR3 is CASSVQTGEETQYF. The CDR3 nucleotides read TGTGCCAGCAGCGTCCAGACAGGAGAAGAGACCCAGTACTTC.

The rearrangement links TRBV28 to TRBJ2-7; D possibly corresponds to TRBD2 (5 bases). Germline CDR1 MDHEN, CDR2 SYDVKM. This CDR3 has 14 amino acids. Trimming shortened V by 3 bases and J by 4 bases, and 13 bases separated the two germline ends. CDR3 nucleotides: TGTGCCAGCAGTTTGATCGGGAATCCTTACGAGCAGTACTTC. This translates into CASSLIGNPYEQYF. Full variable domain (rest looked up from reference TRBV28 and TRBJ2-7): DVKVTQSSRYLVKRTGEKVFLECVQDMDHENMFWYRQDPGLGLRLIYFSYDVKMKEKGDIPEGYSVSREKKERFSLILESASTNQTSMYLCASSLIGNPYEQYFGPGTRLTVT.

The genes are TRBV27 and TRBJ2-7; D is unclear. V lost 6 bases to trimming and J lost 2 bases, with 8 bases between them. From germline, CDR1 is MNHEY and CDR2 SMNVEV (reference sequence). The CDR3 covers 12 residues. Written as DNA, the CDR3 is TGTGCCAGCAGACGTCTGCCCTACGAGCAGTACTTC. This encodes CASRRLPYEQYF.

The CDR3 here is CASRGAGTDTQYF. The CDR3 region has the DNA TGTGCCAGCAGGGGGGCCGGCACAGATACGCAGTATTTT. The J gene is TRBJ2-3, the V gene TRBV2; D is perhaps TRBD1 (6 bases). The CDR3 sequence is 13 residues long. Trimming removed 6 bases from V and 1 base from J, with 8 bases in between. Per the germline V gene, CDR1 is SNHLY and CDR2 is FYNNEI.

The chain has TRBV5-1 and TRBJ2-3, with D unresolved. CDR1 SGHRS and CDR2 YFSETQ come from the germline V gene. Trimming took 0 bases from V and 2 from J, leaving 10 bases between them. The CDR3 runs to 15 residues. CDR3 in amino acids: CASSLGRRNTDTQYF. The CDR3 DNA sequence: TGCGCCAGCAGCTTGGGTAGAAGGAACACAGATACGCAGTATTTT. Filled out from reference TRBV5-1 and TRBJ2-3, the complete variable domain reads KAGVTQTPRYLIKTRGQQVTLSCSPISGHRSVSWYQQTPGQGLQFLFEYFSETQRNKGNFPGRFSGRQFSNSRSEMNVSTLELGDSALYLCASSLGRRNTDTQYFGPGTRLTVL.

The rearrangement uses TRBV19 and TRBJ1-2; D is uncertain. The germline V gene encodes CDR1 LNHDA and CDR2 SQIVND (reference sequence). V gave up 1 base and J gave up 4 bases, with 13 bases separating them. The CDR3 has 15 residues. As DNA, the CDR3 is TGTGCCAGTAGTATAGCGTTGCAGTCTGTCTATGGCTACACCTTC. It translates to CASSIALQSVYGYTF.

The CDR3 reads CASNRQGNTEAFF. The CDR3 DNA follows: TGTGCCAGCAACCGACAGGGGAACACTGAAGCTTTCTTT. The chain carries TRBV9 and TRBJ1-1; TRBD1 matches 7 bases. J lost 1 base, V lost 6 bases, and 3 bases had no gene match. CDR1 and CDR2 from the germline V gene are SGDLS and YYNGEE. This CDR3 is 13 amino acids long.

The chain uses TRBV18 and TRBJ2-1, with D maybe TRBD1 (5 bases). V was clipped by 2 bases and J by 0 bases, with 8 bases between them. This CDR3 has 15 amino acids. Germline V gene lookup returns CDR1 KGHSH and CDR2 LQKENI. The CDR3 protein is CASSPGASSYNEQFF. The CDR3 DNA reads TGTGCCAGCTCACCAGGGGCGAGCTCCTACAATGAGCAGTTCTTC.

The chain couples TRBV7-2 to TRBJ1-3; D is ambiguous. This CDR3 has 14 amino acids. Trimming left V 0 bases short and J 4 bases short, with 7 bases between. Germline CDR1 SGHTA, CDR2 FQGNSA. The CDR3 reads CASSLASRGNTIYF. CDR3 nucleotide sequence: TGTGCCAGCAGCTTAGCTTCACGGGGAAACACCATATATTTT.

This chain joins TRBV5-1 and TRBJ2-2, with TRBD1 as a possible D gene (6 bases). CDR3 length: 13 residues. V lost 2 bases and J lost 5, with 7 bases in between. The germline gives CDR1 SGHRS, CDR2 YFSETQ. DNA of the CDR3: TGCGCCAGCAGCTTACAGGGAACCGGGGAGCTGTTTTTT. As protein: CASSLQGTGELFF.

This clone has more than one count but fewer than ten. The chain carries TRBV7-6 and TRBJ1-2; 9 bases are shared with TRBD1. Germline values: CDR1 SGHVS, CDR2 FNYEAQ. The length of the CDR3 is 15 residues. Losses at the gene ends were 4 bases for V and 3 bases for J; bases not matched to a gene: 6. For the CDR3, the DNA is TGTGCCAGCAGCTCTCCGGACAGGGGCCACTATGGCTACACCTTC. Its translation is CASSSPDRGHYGYTF.

V and J are TRBV28 and TRBJ1-2; 11 nucleotides agree with TRBD1. The ends lost 4 bases at V and 8 bases at J; junction bases unmatched: 12. The CDR3 runs to 16 residues. The V gene's germline CDR1 is MDHEN and CDR2 SYDVKM. The CDR3 is CASSYPLGQGAGGYTF. The DNA for the CDR3 is TGTGCCAGCAGTTACCCCCTAGGACAGGGGGCAGGGGGCTACACCTTC.

This rearrangement joins TRBV7-9 to TRBJ2-5; 7 bases are a match to TRBD2. Germline loops: CDR1 SEHNR, CDR2 FQNEAQ (reference sequence). V dropped 2 bases and J dropped 4; count of bases not matched to a gene: 4. The CDR3 runs to 14 residues. DNA of the CDR3: TGTGCCAGCAGCTTAATGGCTAGCGGAGAGACCCAGTACTTC. This encodes CASSLMASGETQYF.